This T cell receptor beta chain derives from a study of regulatory T cells. Regarding the study as a whole: Shannon entropy was nonsignificantly lower in patient CD8+ T cells than control CD8+ cells. Patient repertoires had restricted TRB V-J pairs and skewed V and J usage, most in Tregs.

Amplification used 52 TRBV primers and 13 TRBJ primers. The repertoire was sequenced with immunoSEQ multiplex PCR; TCRdb's copy has only in-frame clones and lacks some. The sample carries about 15,000 clones, roughly 90% recorded once. Every patient with CD3G deficiency had evidence of autoimmunity. Patients aged 2 to 39 years had fewer naive T cells. Concerning this clone itself: The antigen is unknown.

The CDR3 has 14 residues. Germline loops: CDR1 MGHRA, CDR2 YSYEKL. The V gene lost 1 base and the J gene lost 9 bases, with 12 bases spanning the gap. The chain couples TRBV4-1 to TRBJ2-2, with D possibly matching TRBD2 (6 bases). The sequenced sample consisted of CD8+ T cells sorted from blood. The TCR sequence derives from a person aged 18 to 30 with CD3G deficiency. CDR3 protein: CASSQVGGDWELFF. CDR3 nucleotides: TGCGCCAGCAGCCAAGTCGGGGGAGATTGGGAGCTGTTTTTT.